This T cell receptor beta chain was obtained from a study of neurological immune-mediated disorders (dated by TCRdb to between 2017 and 2020). With regard to the full study: The study compared peripheral blood TCR-beta repertoires of HTLV-I-associated myelopathy (HAM/TSP) patients, multiple sclerosis patients and healthy controls using UMI-based sequencing. The approximately 110 TCR-beta libraries included longitudinal samples, technical triplicates and paired sorted CD4+ and CD8+ T-cell subsets alongside PBMC samples. The cohort was made up of about 68 subjects, consisting of roughly 14 HAM/TSP patients, some 35 multiple sclerosis patients and 20 healthy controls.

This clonotype was detected many times. The antigen it binds to is not known. It has no much larger one-base neighbor in the sample; base qualities were not kept. Healthy controls were blood bank volunteers in Maryland, USA. For sorted-subset TCR libraries, 1 million sorted CD4+ or CD8+ T cells were used. Peripheral blood underwent Ficoll-Hypaque density gradient centrifugation to isolate PBMCs, which were then cryopreserved in liquid nitrogen. The study also sequenced paired sorted CD4+ and CD8+ subsets from healthy controls, HAM/TSP patients and MS patients. The germline V gene (reference sequence) yields DFQATT for CDR1 and SNEGSKA for CDR2. Germline trimming: 2 bases from V, 2 bases from J; junction bases outside gene matches: 10. The CDR3 covers 16 residues, taking in both the cysteine and the phenylalanine. Only the CDR3 part of the read is kept: 48 bases, read in frame from the first base. To synthesize cDNA, template-switch 5'RACE was performed with a primer carrying a 10-nucleotide random unique molecular identifier so that each TCR transcript was tagged. Over 180 million TCR-beta sequences, covering 15-18 subjects, were produced in each sequencing run. The RNeasy kit was used to extract total RNA. The KAPA Real-time Library Amplification kit was used to amplify TCR-beta VDJ regions with primers targeting the TCR constant region and the 5'RACE anchor. Sample indexes and Illumina adaptors were added in a first PCR, after which library yield was increased in a second PCR. After purification with Ampure beads, the TCR product of roughly 650 bp was size-selected on a 2% E-gel SizeSelection system. Before pooling, libraries had their quality checked on a Bioanalyzer, their concentration measured with Qubit, and their quantity determined with the Kapa Library Quantification kit. Libraries were sequenced paired-end 2 x 150 bp on an Illumina HiSeq 2500. To increase sequence diversity, roughly 24-32% phiX was spiked into each library pool. From the authors' description of their analysis: The quality-filtered reads were processed with the UMI-based MiGEC pipeline, whose error correction step removed more than 80% of the raw TCR sequences. VDJ genes were aligned to IMGT germline references, and clonotypes were defined by unique CDR3 amino acid sequence plus V-J genes. VDJtools evaluated clonal expansion, Shannon diversity and CDR3 relatedness (CalcPairwiseDistances, ClusterSamples); CLCbio workbench built phylogenetic trees. Using coefficient-of-variation modelling across technical triplicates, the study counted a clone as expanded if it had at least 8 unique UMIs. TCRdb passed the public sequencing reads through fastp at Q25 and MiXCR, retaining productive beta sequences. Every distinct CDR3 protein forms one entry, paired with its most common genes and DNA. The V and J calls and clone size come from TCRdb's table, not from the authors' own analysis. The sample table records 15,000 to 20,000 distinct CDR3 sequences; 9.5% to 12% of these occur just once. Approximately 28% of the sample goes to the ten largest clones.

The study at large found these results: The highest TCR clonal expansion was observed in HAM/TSP patients, whereas the lowest was observed in MS patients, even when compared with healthy controls. Across subjects, expanded clones never shared an identical CDR3 amino acid sequence, which suggests that the TCR-beta repertoires in every group were private.

The V and J segments used are TRBV20-1 and TRBJ2-7, and 9 junctional nucleotides match TRBD2. Sequenced sample: CD8+ T cells from blood. This clonotype was obtained from a woman aged 45 to 65 in good health. The CDR3 protein sequence reads: CSARSTRLAAAYEQYF. The sequenced DNA is TGCAGTGCTAGATCCACACGACTAGCGGCCGCCTACGAGCAGTACTTC.